These 17 T cell receptor beta chains were all obtained from the same sample, sequenced in a study of blood T cell repertoires in COVID-19. Profiling relied on immunoSEQ multiplex PCR, and the TCRdb table lists in-frame clones only, not all of them. Of some 120,000 clones listed, approximately 90% were seen once; the top ten hold 6.5% to 9%. The specimen sequenced was peripheral blood. Source of these receptors: a man between 45 and 60 years old with acute or convalescent COVID-19.

V usage is TRBV9 and J usage is TRBJ2-1; 11 bases match TRBD2. The V gene end was trimmed by 1 base and the J gene end by 10 bases; junction bases not matched to a gene: 16. The CDR3 is made up of 18 amino acids. CDR1 and CDR2 from the germline V gene are SGDLS and YYNGEE. The CDR3 sequence is CASSVTSPSGRPSSEQFF. CDR3 bases: TGTGCCAGCAGCGTAACTTCTCCTAGCGGGAGGCCCTCAAGCGAGCAGTTCTTC.

The chain combines TRBV19 with TRBJ1-5; 11 positions match TRBD1. V was pared by 5 bases and J by 6 bases, with 6 bases of the junction left unmatched. The CDR3 sequence is 15 residues long. CDR1 is LNHDA, CDR2 SQIVND, per germline (reference sequence). CDR3 nucleotides: TGTGCCAGTAGTTCTGGACAGGGGGCAGGTCAGCCCCAGCATTTT. This codes for CASSSGQGAGQPQHF.

The chain links TRBV18 to TRBJ1-1, with 11 bases aligning to TRBD1. The CDR3 consists of 14 residues. Germline CDR1 and CDR2: KGHSH and LQKENI. The ends lost 2 bases at V and 4 bases at J; junction bases unmatched: 0. This CDR3 is CASSPGTGGTEAFF. The CDR3 DNA sequence: TGTGCCAGCTCACCAGGGACAGGGGGCACTGAAGCTTTCTTT.

This chain connects TRBV24-1 to TRBJ2-5; D is possibly TRBD1 (6 bases). CDR3 size: 13 residues. Looked up from germline, CDR1 is KGHDR and CDR2 is SFDVKD. V was pared by 7 bases and J by 3 bases, with 11 bases between. The CDR3 nucleotides read TGTGCCACCAGGGACAGCTTAAAAGAGACCCAGTACTTC. Translation: CATRDSLKETQYF.

This chain connects TRBV12-5 to TRBJ2-7; 9 positions agree with TRBD1. This CDR3 is built from 15 residues. Germline CDR1 and CDR2: LGHNT and FRNRAP. V was clipped by 6 bases and J by 3 bases; unmatched bases: 9. CDR3 DNA: TGTGCTAGTGGGAGCCCCGGGACAGGGATCTACGAGCAGTACTTC. Translation gives CASGSPGTGIYEQYF.

The rearrangement uses TRBV6-2 or TRBV6-3 and TRBJ1-6, with a tentative D call TRBD1 (5 bases). CDR3 length: 16 residues. Germline CDR1 is MNHEY and CDR2 is SVGEGT. Trimming removed 0 bases from V and 14 bases from J, with 20 bases in between. Here the CDR3 reads CASSYSAGEGEVSLHF. The CDR3, as DNA: TGTGCCAGCAGTTACTCGGCGGGGGAAGGCGAGGTGTCCCTCCACTTT.

The chain joins TRBV7-9 to TRBJ2-5; the match to TRBD1 covers 8 bases. The CDR3 is 15 amino acids. Losses at the gene ends were 5 bases for V and 0 bases for J; bases not matched to a gene: 5. CDR1 SEHNR and CDR2 FQNEAQ come from the germline V gene (reference sequence). CDR3 in amino acids: CASSPGQGHQETQYF. CDR3 DNA: TGTGCCAGCAGCCCCGGACAGGGTCACCAAGAGACCCAGTACTTC.

The sample holds one count of this clone. V is TRBV19 and J is TRBJ1-2; D unclear. With 0 bases removed from V and 8 bases from J, the gap between germline ends came to 10 bases. CDR3 size: 13 residues. Germline V gene data show CDR1 as LNHDA and CDR2 as SQIVND (reference sequence). The CDR3 protein is CASSIDTARGYTF. The CDR3 nucleotides read TGTGCCAGTAGTATAGATACAGCCCGGGGCTACACCTTC.

This clone was observed once. This chain joins TRBV18 and TRBJ1-5; 10 bases are shared with TRBD1. Per germline, CDR1 KGHSH and CDR2 LQKENI. V was clipped by 5 bases and J by 6 bases; unmatched bases: 10. The CDR3 loop spans 16 amino acids. The DNA of the CDR3 is TGTGCCAGCTCAGCAATGACAGGGGGCGGCGGTCAGCCCCAGCATTTT. This encodes CASSAMTGGGGQPQHF.

This clone was seen a single time. The chain joins TRBV5-4 to TRBJ2-2; the match to TRBD2 covers 13 bases. V lost 4 bases to trimming and J lost 2 bases; unmatched junction nucleotides: 2. The CDR3 has 16 residues. Germline V gives CDR1 SGHNT, CDR2 YYREEE (reference sequence). CDR3 amino acids: CASSRTSGGNTGELFF. As DNA, the CDR3 is TGTGCCAGCAGCCGGACTAGCGGGGGAAACACCGGGGAGCTGTTTTTT.

V usage is TRBV4-1 and J usage is TRBJ1-4, with D uncertain. CDR3 length: 16 amino acids. V was trimmed by 0 bases and J by 7 bases, leaving 15 bases between them. Germline CDR1 reads MGHRA; CDR2 reads YSYEKL. The CDR3 here is CASSQEGVGLGEKLFF. The CDR3 DNA is TGCGCCAGCAGCCAAGAAGGTGTTGGACTTGGTGAAAAACTGTTTTTT.

The V gene is TRBV29-1, the J gene TRBJ1-2; tentative D call: TRBD1 (5 bases). The germline V gene encodes CDR1 SQVTM and CDR2 ANQGSEA. The CDR3 has 16 residues. Trimming took 0 bases from V and 8 from J, leaving 22 bases between them. The CDR3 DNA sequence: TGCAGCGTTGAAGAACCTACGGCAGGGCGTAAAGGAGGCTACACCTTC. As protein: CSVEEPTAGRKGGYTF.

The chain joins TRBV7-2 to TRBJ2-3; TRBD2 aligns across 8 bases. This CDR3 is 14 amino acids long. The J segment lost 5 bases and the V segment lost 6 bases, leaving 7 bases of the junction unmatched. CDR1 is SGHTA, CDR2 FQGNSA, per germline. CDR3 nucleotides: TGTGCCAGCAGTCAGCGGGAGAGGAGAGATACGCAGTATTTT. Amino acids: CASSQRERRDTQYF.

The chain is built from TRBV24-1 and TRBJ2-1; 14 bases agree with TRBD2. The CDR3 runs to 15 residues. The J segment lost 5 bases and the V segment lost 9 bases, leaving 5 bases of the junction unmatched. The V gene's germline CDR1 is KGHDR and CDR2 SFDVKD. The CDR3, as DNA: TGTGCCACCTCTGGACTAGCGGGAGGAGACAATGAGCAGTTCTTC. Protein sequence: CATSGLAGGDNEQFF.

The chain's CDR3 is CASSRAGEDEQYF. As DNA, the CDR3 is TGTGCCAGCAGCCGAGCGGGAGAGGACGAGCAGTACTTC. This chain uses TRBV3-1 (or the pseudogene TRBV3-2) with TRBJ2-7; 8 bases line up with TRBD2. The CDR3 extends over 13 amino acids. The V and J ends lost 4 bases and 5 bases, in that order; junction bases with no gene match: 4. Germline V gene lookup returns CDR1 LGHDT and CDR2 YNNKEL (reference sequence).

The sample holds one count of this clone. V and J are TRBV2 and TRBJ1-1, with D perhaps TRBD1 (5 bases). This CDR3 spans 15 amino acids. Germline loops: CDR1 SNHLY, CDR2 FYNNEI. V was shortened by 6 bases and J by 6 bases, with 20 bases between the two germline ends. CDR3 bases: TGTGCCAGCAGAAGCAAGACGGGGGAACGGGCTGAAGCTTTCTTT. Amino acids: CASRSKTGERAEAFF. Combining the CDR3 with reference TRBV2 and TRBJ1-1 gives the whole variable domain EPEVTQTPSHQVTQMGQEVILRCVPISNHLYFYWYRQILGQKVEFLVSFYNNEISEKSEIFDDQFSVERPDGSNFTLKIRSTKLEDSAMYFCASRSKTGERAEAFFGQGTRLTVV.

This chain links TRBV11-2 with TRBJ2-1, with TRBD2 matching 15 bases. CDR3 length: 16 residues. J was trimmed by 9 bases and V by 5 bases; bases with no gene match: 8. CDR1 SGHAT and CDR2 FQNNGV come from the germline V gene. The CDR3 DNA is TGTGCCAGCAGCCCGGGACTAGCGGGAGGTCGTGGTGAGCAGTTCTTC. Its translation: CASSPGLAGGRGEQFF.